Listed here are 22 T cell receptor beta chains from one sample, sequenced in a study of T cells in localized non-small cell lung cancer. Using immunoSEQ multiplex PCR, the repertoire was profiled, and TCRdb retains in-frame clones only, with some absent. The table has roughly 16,000 clones, 82% seen once. The sample was peripheral blood, taken before any cancer treatment. These receptors originate from a male donor at least 60 years old with stage I lung adenocarcinoma.

V and J are TRBV4-1 and TRBJ1-5; D is undetermined. CDR3 length: 17 amino acids. The germline gives CDR1 MGHRA, CDR2 YSYEKL. The V gene lost 0 bases and the J gene lost 6 bases, with 18 bases spanning the gap. In nucleotides, the CDR3 is TGCGCCAGCAGCCAAGATGGTCTCGAGGGAAGCGGTCAGCCCCAGCATTTT. This sequence encodes CASSQDGLEGSGQPQHF.

V and J are TRBV13 and TRBJ2-7, with D perhaps matching TRBD2 (7 bases). The CDR3 is 14 amino acids. Per the germline V gene, CDR1 is PRHDT and CDR2 is FYEKMQ (reference sequence). V was clipped by 3 bases and J by 5 bases, with 14 bases between them. CDR3 DNA sequence: TGTGCCAGCAGCTTCACGGGGGGCAGCCACGAGCAGTACTTC. This codes for CASSFTGGSHEQYF.

The gene calls are TRBV6-1 and TRBJ2-5; TRBD1 matches 7 bases. This CDR3 is 15 amino acids long. V lost 2 bases, J lost 2 bases, and 5 bases stayed unmatched. Germline V gene sequence: CDR1 MNHNS, CDR2 SASEGT. In DNA form, the CDR3 reads TGTGCCAGCAGTGAATGGGGGACAGCTCAAGAGACCCAGTACTTC. Translated, it gives CASSEWGTAQETQYF.

This chain uses TRBV7-9 with TRBJ2-2; 7 bases map to TRBD1. The CDR3 covers 16 residues. CDR1 and CDR2 (germline): SEHNR, FQNEAQ (reference sequence). The J segment lost 2 bases and the V segment lost 5 bases, leaving 8 bases of the junction unmatched. In DNA form, the CDR3 reads TGTGCCAGCAGCCAACAGAGGGGGCTAAACACCGGGGAGCTGTTTTTT. Translating it yields CASSQQRGLNTGELFF.

The chain uses TRBV4-3 and TRBJ2-7, with 11 bases lining up with TRBD2. The germline V gene has CDR1 LGHNA and CDR2 YSLEER. The CDR3 runs to 16 residues. J gave up 2 bases and V 0 bases, and 3 bases lay outside the gene matches. CDR3 sequence: CASSQEPGLAAYEQYF. As DNA, the CDR3 is TGCGCCAGCAGCCAAGAGCCGGGACTAGCGGCCTACGAGCAGTACTTC.

The V and J genes are TRBV6-4 and TRBJ2-2; the match to TRBD1 covers 7 bases. CDR1 and CDR2 from the germline V gene are MRHNA and SNTAGT. The CDR3 has 14 amino acids. V gave up 6 bases and J gave up 4 bases; unmatched junction bases: 5. CDR3 nucleotide sequence: TGTGCCAGCAGCAAACAGGGGAGCACCGGGGAGCTGTTTTTT. Its protein product is CASSKQGSTGELFF.

The V and J genes are TRBV7-9 and TRBJ2-1, with 11 bases identical to TRBD1. This CDR3 has 15 residues. The germline CDR1 and CDR2 sequences are SEHNR and FQNEAQ (reference sequence). Trimming at V came to 5 bases and at J to 4 bases, leaving 4 bases not matched to a gene. CDR3 DNA sequence: TGTGCCAGCAGCCCCCGGGACAGGGGGTACAATGAGCAGTTCTTC. This translates into CASSPRDRGYNEQFF.

The gene calls are TRBV7-9 and TRBJ2-3, with D maybe TRBD1 (5 bases). V was shortened by 1 base and J by 0 bases, with 17 bases between the two germline ends. CDR1 and CDR2 from the germline V gene are SEHNR and FQNEAQ (reference sequence). CDR3 size: 18 residues. The CDR3 loop reads CASSLGLGDSISTDTQYF. The CDR3 nucleotides read TGTGCCAGCAGCTTAGGTCTAGGGGATTCGATTAGCACAGATACGCAGTATTTT.

This clone was seen more than once but under ten times. The chain employs TRBV7-6 and TRBJ1-1; no reliable D call. Germline CDR1 and CDR2: SGHVS and FNYEAQ. This CDR3 comprises 15 residues. V shed 4 bases and J shed 7 bases, with 19 bases lying between them. The CDR3 DNA follows: TGTGCCAGCAGCTCGGGAAGAAGCGTAAGAGGTGAAGCTTTCTTT. This sequence encodes CASSSGRSVRGEAFF.

This chain links TRBV19 with TRBJ2-7, with a possible D match to TRBD2 (5 bases). The CDR3 is 15 amino acids. Trimming left V 5 bases short and J 3 bases short, with 17 bases between. Germline lookup yields CDR1 LNHDA and CDR2 SQIVND (reference sequence). In nucleotides, the CDR3 is TGTGCCAGTAGTGTGGGAGTAGGGAGCAGCTACGAGCAGTACTTC. Protein product: CASSVGVGSSYEQYF.

The J gene is TRBJ1-5, the V gene TRBV6-5; TRBD1 agrees at 7 bases. With V trimmed by 10 bases and J by 0 bases, 6 bases remained unmatched. CDR1 MNHEY and CDR2 SVGAGI come from the germline V gene. CDR3 length: 14 amino acids. The CDR3 loop reads CAISTGDSNQPQHF. The CDR3 region has the DNA TGTGCCATCAGCACAGGGGATAGCAATCAGCCCCAGCATTTT.

V gene TRBV15 combines with J gene TRBJ1-5; D may be TRBD1 (6 bases). The length of the CDR3 is 13 residues. The V end lost 5 bases, the J end lost 3 bases, and 8 bases lay between the germline ends. CDR1 is LNHNV, CDR2 YYDKDF, per germline (reference sequence). Written as DNA, the CDR3 is TGTGCCACCAGCGGACAGTACAATCAGCCCCAGCATTTT. This sequence encodes CATSGQYNQPQHF.

This chain connects TRBV20-1 to TRBJ2-1; the D is unclear. Germline V gene data show CDR1 as DFQATT and CDR2 as SNEGSKA (reference sequence). V was clipped by 6 bases and J by 10 bases, with 13 bases between them. This CDR3 region has 11 residues. CDR3 DNA: TGCAGTGCCCCCTGGGTCGGGGAGCAGTTCTTC. This codes for CSAPWVGEQFF.

V and J are TRBV2 and TRBJ2-1; D gene unclear. The germline V gene has CDR1 SNHLY and CDR2 FYNNEI. This CDR3 is 12 amino acids long. V was shortened by 3 bases and J by 10 bases, with 10 bases between the two germline ends. CDR3 in amino acids: CASSDHRWEQFF. CDR3 nucleotide sequence: TGTGCCAGCAGTGATCATCGTTGGGAGCAGTTCTTC.

V usage is TRBV30 and J usage is TRBJ1-1, with D possibly matching TRBD1 (5 bases). V lost 1 base to trimming and J lost 8 bases, with 14 bases between them. Germline CDR1 reads GTSNPN; CDR2 reads SVGIG (reference sequence). This CDR3 contains 13 residues. The CDR3 bases are TGTGCCTGGAGTGCGGGGCCAGAGAGGGAAGCTTTCTTT. Amino acid sequence: CAWSAGPEREAFF.

Concerning this clone itself: This is likely a read error, given that the CDR3 carries no conserved phenylalanine or tryptophan at its end. The limits of the CDR3 on the DNA are not certain, so only TCRdb's listed CDR3 is given. The J gene is TRBJ2-7, the V gene TRBV6-4; TRBD2 is the table's D call, not checked against the DNA. CDR1 MRHNA and CDR2 SNTAGT come from the germline V gene. The CDR3 length equals 10 residues, ends included. CDR3 sequence reads: CASSSTRRAG.

This sequence joins TRBV29-1 and TRBJ2-1; no clear D gene. CDR1 SQVTM and CDR2 ANQGSEA come from the germline V gene. The CDR3 is made up of 14 amino acids. Trimming took off 1 base at V and 4 bases at J, with 11 bases between the two ends. CDR3 residues: CSVEGPGSYNEQFF. CDR3 sequence (DNA): TGCAGCGTTGAAGGTCCCGGATCTTACAATGAGCAGTTCTTC.

The J gene is TRBJ2-7, the V gene TRBV5-1; TRBD2 might be the D (5 bases). Trimming pared 0 bases from V and 5 bases from J, leaving 12 bases between. This CDR3 has 14 residues. The germline V gene encodes CDR1 SGHRS and CDR2 YFSETQ. The CDR3 spells CASSLGTPGDEQYF. The CDR3 DNA reads as TGCGCCAGCAGCTTGGGGACTCCGGGCGACGAGCAGTACTTC.

This clone was seen a single time. The rearrangement links TRBV2 to TRBJ1-5; 7 positions match TRBD1. Germline V gene sequence: CDR1 SNHLY, CDR2 FYNNEI. J was trimmed by 0 bases and V by 0 bases; bases with no gene match: 2. This CDR3 has 16 amino acids. The CDR3: CASSEAGQYSNQPQHF. The CDR3 coding sequence is TGTGCCAGCAGTGAAGCGGGACAGTATAGCAATCAGCCCCAGCATTTT.

J is TRBJ1-4 and V is TRBV6-5, with 8 bases fitting TRBD1. The CDR3 extends over 13 amino acids. The V gene's germline CDR1 is MNHEY and CDR2 SVGAGI. Losses at the gene ends were 6 bases for V and 8 bases for J; bases not matched to a gene: 5. In DNA, the CDR3 is TGTGCCAGCAGCCAAGGACAGGGCGAAAAACTGTTTTTT. As protein: CASSQGQGEKLFF.

On this clone: A far larger clone lies a single base away; this is likely a read error. The chain recombines TRBV5-1 with TRBJ1-5; D gene unclear. The CDR3 is 12 residues long. The germline V and J ends were trimmed by 0 bases and 6 bases, with 4 bases remaining between them. The germline V gene encodes CDR1 SGHRS and CDR2 YFSETQ. The CDR3 protein is CASSLGSQPQHF. The CDR3 DNA is TGCGCCAGCAGCTTGGGTAGTCAGCCCCAGCATTTT.

The rearrangement joins TRBV2 to TRBJ1-1; possible D gene TRBD1, 6 bases. The V gene lost 5 bases and the J gene lost 1 base, with 17 bases spanning the gap. Germline CDR1 is SNHLY and CDR2 is FYNNEI. This CDR3 has 16 amino acids. CDR3 in DNA: TGTGCCAGCAGTATGGAACAGGGCGGAGGGAACACTGAAGCTTTCTTT. The encoded protein is CASSMEQGGGNTEAFF.